A selection of T cell receptor beta chains follows, all from one sample in a study of tumor-infiltrating lymphocytes in localized non-small cell lung cancer. Some clones are missing from TCRdb's copy, which holds only in-frame ones; the method was immunoSEQ multiplex PCR. The repertoire has 14,000 to 15,000 clones, 81% of them found once; the top ten carry under 3%. Sample: lung tumor tissue. The source of these receptors is a human donor with non-small cell lung cancer. Both conserved end residues are part of each CDR3. The D gene is left open where the match is weak. The size entry is marked missing in some rows and otherwise reads once, few, many or a size class.

v_call,clone_size,j_call,d_call,cdr3_nt,cdr3_aa
TRBV5-1,once,TRBJ2-2,-,TGCGCCAGCAGCCTCGGACAAGGGCGGATGGAGCTGTTTTTT,CASSLGQGRMELFF
TRBV23-1,-,TRBJ2-7,-,TGCGCCAGCAGTCAACAATACGAGCAGTACTTC,CASSQQYEQYF
TRBV11-3,-,TRBJ2-2,-,TGTGCCAGCAGACCTAATCGAGGGTTCACCGGGGAGCTGTTTTTT,CASRPNRGFTGELFF
TRBV7-2,-,TRBJ1-2,-,TGTGCCAGCAGCCCGGACAGTGATGGCTACACCTTC,CASSPDSDGYTF
TRBV29-1,-,TRBJ2-1,TRBD2,TGCAGCGCCGAACGTAGCGGGACTGAGCAGTTCTTC,CSAERSGTEQFF
TRBV6-5,-,TRBJ2-2,-,TGTGCCAGCAGTTTAACAGGGTTCACCGGGGAGCTGTTTTTT,CASSLTGFTGELFF
TRBV5-5,-,TRBJ1-1,TRBD1,TGTGCCAGCAGCTTGGCCGCAGGGGGCGGCACTGAAGCTTTCTTT,CASSLAAGGGTEAFF
TRBV6-5,few,TRBJ2-1,-,TGTGCCAGCAGTTACTCGGAGGACCGCTCCTACAATGAGCAGTTCTTC,CASSYSEDRSYNEQFF
TRBV5-1,few,TRBJ1-2,-,TGCGCCAGCAGCTACACCGACCTGATCGGTGGCTACACCTTC,CASSYTDLIGGYTF
TRBV7-2,-,TRBJ2-2,TRBD2,TGTGCCAGCAGCTCCCCCGGGACTAGCGGGAGGGGCACCGGGGAGCTGTTTTTT,CASSSPGTSGRGTGELFF
TRBV28,-,TRBJ1-4,-,TGTGCCAGCAGCTTCGCCGACACCAGCCTTCACAGAGGGTTCGGAAAACTGTTTTTT,CASSFADTSLHRGFGKLFF
TRBV21-1,-,TRBJ2-1,-,TGTGCCAGCACCCTAGCGGGAGGGCCAGGTGGTGAGCAGTTCTTC,CASTLAGGPGGEQFF
TRBV6-5,-,TRBJ2-3,TRBD1,TGTGCCAGCAGTGCCACAGGGGTCCTTGGAGATACGCAGTATTTT,CASSATGVLGDTQYF
TRBV27,-,TRBJ2-7,TRBD1,TGTGCCAGCAGTTTAAGGGACAGTCCCTACGAGCAGTACTTC,CASSLRDSPYEQYF
TRBV5-1,-,TRBJ2-3,-,TGCGCCAGCAGCCGGGGGTCCGAGGCAGATACGCAGTATTTT,CASSRGSEADTQYF
TRBV30,-,TRBJ1-1,-,TGTGCCTGGAGTGGGGGACGCGCGGCTTTCTTT,CAWSGGRAAFF
TRBV7-8,once,TRBJ2-3,TRBD2,TGTGCCAGCAGCTTATATAGCGGGAGCGGCACAGATACGCAGTATTTT,CASSLYSGSGTDTQYF
TRBV7-9,-,TRBJ2-2,-,TGTGCCAGCAGCTTAGTCGGGGGGCTGAACACCGGGGAGCTGTTTTTT,CASSLVGGLNTGELFF
TRBV5-1,-,TRBJ2-3,-,TGCGCCAGCAGCTCCGGCCGAGCCCAGGATACGCAGTATTTT,CASSSGRAQDTQYF
TRBV30,-,TRBJ2-6,-,TGTGCCTGGAGTGAGGTGGTGGCCGTCCCTGGGGCCAACGTCCTGACTTTC,CAWSEVVAVPGANVLTF
TRBV19,once,TRBJ2-3,-,TGTGCCAGTAGACTCTACCCAGGAGATACGCAGTATTTT,CASRLYPGDTQYF
TRBV7-3,once,TRBJ2-1,-,TGTGCCAGCAGCTTAAATCCAGGCAACAATGAGCAGTTCTTC,CASSLNPGNNEQFF
TRBV27,few,TRBJ2-1,TRBD2,TGTGCCAGCAGTGCCCCCCCGGCGGGAGCCCACAATGAGCAGTTCTTC,CASSAPPAGAHNEQFF
TRBV7-2,few,TRBJ2-7,-,TGTGCCAGCAGCTTCGGACAGTCCTACGAGCAGTACTTC,CASSFGQSYEQYF
TRBV6-4,-,TRBJ2-1,-,TGTGCCAGCAGTGACACCAGGGAGGGGGGCAATGAGCAGTTCTTC,CASSDTREGGNEQFF
TRBV27,-,TRBJ2-5,TRBD2,TGTGCCAGCAGGGGGACTAGCGGGATAGAGACCCAGTACTTC,CASRGTSGIETQYF
TRBV5-1,-,TRBJ1-2,-,TGCGCCAGCAGCTTATATCCGGCTTCTAACTATGGCTACACCTTC,CASSLYPASNYGYTF
TRBV7-9,few,TRBJ2-5,-,TGTGCCAGCGGGGGTAGTTGGGAGACCCAGTACTTC,CASGGSWETQYF
TRBV2,-,TRBJ1-1,-,TGTGCCAGCCAGGGGCAGGCGAACACTGAAGCTTTCTTT,CASQGQANTEAFF
TRBV5-1,few,TRBJ2-2,-,TGCGCCAGCAGCCCGAGACAGAACCCGAACACCGGGGAGCTGTTTTTT,CASSPRQNPNTGELFF
TRBV7-9,-,TRBJ1-6,-,TGTGCCAGCATAACTGGGTTTCGGTCCGGGGAGGATAATTCACCCCTCCACTTT,CASITGFRSGEDNSPLHF
TRBV20-1,-,TRBJ2-1,-,TGCAGTGCCTCTATAGCGGTCGAGCAGTTCTTC,CSASIAVEQFF
TRBV7-9,-,TRBJ2-6,TRBD1,TGTGCCAGCAGCTTAATAAAGGGACAGGGGGTCGCTGGGGCCAACGTCCTGACTTTC,CASSLIKGQGVAGANVLTF
TRBV10-2,-,TRBJ2-2,-,TGCGCCAGCAGTGGAGGGTGGGACACCGGGGAGCTGTTTTTT,CASSGGWDTGELFF
TRBV18,few,TRBJ1-5,TRBD1,TGTGCCAGCTCACCCGACAGGGGTGGCAATCAGCCCCAGCATTTT,CASSPDRGGNQPQHF
TRBV6-1,once,TRBJ2-7,-,TGTGCCAGCAGTGAAGCCAGCGGGCTCTCCTACGAGCAGTACTTC,CASSEASGLSYEQYF
TRBV27,once,TRBJ1-2,-,TGTGCCAGCAGTTTATTTGGCAGGGAAGATGGCTATGGCTACACCTTC,CASSLFGREDGYGYTF
TRBV11-2,once,TRBJ2-2,TRBD1,TGTGCCAGCAACAGGGGGACCGGGGGAACGAACACCGGGGAGCTGTTTTTT,CASNRGTGGTNTGELFF
TRBV4-3,-,TRBJ2-5,TRBD1,TGCGCCAGCAGCCAAGATCGGGGACAGGGAGAGACCCAGTACTTC,CASSQDRGQGETQYF
TRBV7-8,-,TRBJ1-3,-,TGTGCCAGCAGAAGCGGACAGAACCCCATATATTTT,CASRSGQNPIYF
TRBV11-2,once,TRBJ2-7,-,TGTGCCAGCAGCTTAGGTTTTAGCGGAGGCTACGAGCAGTACTTC,CASSLGFSGGYEQYF
TRBV18,-,TRBJ2-5,-,TGTGCCAGCTCACGGGGAGACCAAGAGACCCAGTACTTC,CASSRGDQETQYF
TRBV18,few,TRBJ2-7,-,TGTGCCAGCTCACCAACGGAGCTACACCGGCGGGAGCAGTACTTC,CASSPTELHRREQYF
TRBV19,-,TRBJ2-1,-,TGTGCCAGTAGTACCGAGCGGACACCCTCCTACAATGAGCAGTTCTTC,CASSTERTPSYNEQFF
TRBV19,-,TRBJ2-1,-,TGTGCCAGTAGTATTCAAAGCTTGGGGGGCGAGCAGTTCTTC,CASSIQSLGGEQFF
TRBV4-3,-,TRBJ2-1,TRBD2,TGCGCCAGCAGCCAAGTTGGCGGGAGGGAGCATGAGCAGTTCTTC,CASSQVGGREHEQFF
TRBV11-3,-,TRBJ2-7,TRBD1,TGTGCCAGCAGCGTCCGCGGTGCCGGGACAGGGGCCTGGGAGCAGTACTTC,CASSVRGAGTGAWEQYF
TRBV5-1,-,TRBJ1-2,TRBD1,TGCGCCAGCAGCTTAGGGACAGGAAGCTCCTATGGCTACACCTTC,CASSLGTGSSYGYTF
TRBV7-6,-,TRBJ2-3,-,TGTGCCAGCAGCTTAGCCTCTCCTAATAGGGGCACAGATACGCAGTATTTT,CASSLASPNRGTDTQYF
TRBV4-2,-,TRBJ2-3,TRBD2,TGTGCCAGCAGCCAAGGGGCTAGCGGGACTGCAGATACGCAGTATTTT,CASSQGASGTADTQYF